This T cell receptor (beta chain) was sequenced in a study of control samples from healthy donors and cancer patients. Only in-frame clones appear in the TCRdb table, and some are missing; sequencing was by immunoSEQ multiplex PCR. This table has 130,000 or so clones, 70% to 90% appearing once. Note on this clone: Additional DNA sequences in this sample encode the identical CDR3.

This CDR3 comprises 16 residues. Germline CDR1 and CDR2: LGHDT and YNNKEL (reference sequence). Between the trimmed V and J ends, which lost 3 bases and 4 bases, there was a span of 15 bases. The sequencing input was blood. This clonotype was obtained from a man in his forties or fifties in good health. The V and J genes are TRBV3-1 (or the pseudogene TRBV3-2) and TRBJ1-4, with D uncertain. The CDR3 coding sequence is TGTGCCAGCAGCCATGTCTCGGGGAAGGGTAATGAAAAACTGTTTTTT. Translated: CASSHVSGKGNEKLFF.